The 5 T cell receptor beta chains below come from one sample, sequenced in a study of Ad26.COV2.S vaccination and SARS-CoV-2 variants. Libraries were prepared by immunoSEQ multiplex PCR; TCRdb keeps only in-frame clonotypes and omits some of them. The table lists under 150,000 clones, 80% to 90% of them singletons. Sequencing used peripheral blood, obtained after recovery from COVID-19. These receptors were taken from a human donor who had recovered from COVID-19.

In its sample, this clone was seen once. The CDR3 nucleotides are TGCGCCAGCAGCCAAGATCCCGCGGGGCCGAACTATGGCTACACCTTC. It codes for CASSQDPAGPNYGYTF. The chain links TRBV4-1 to TRBJ1-2; TRBD1 is a possible D gene (5 bases). The CDR3 length is 16 residues. V was cut by 0 bases and J by 2 bases, with 13 bases left in between. Germline V gene sequence: CDR1 MGHRA, CDR2 YSYEKL.

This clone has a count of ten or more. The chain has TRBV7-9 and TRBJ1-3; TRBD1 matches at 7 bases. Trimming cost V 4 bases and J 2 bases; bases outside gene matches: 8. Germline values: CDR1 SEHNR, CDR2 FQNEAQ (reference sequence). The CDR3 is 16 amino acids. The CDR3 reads CASSSETGLTGNTIYF. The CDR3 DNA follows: TGTGCCAGCAGCTCAGAGACAGGGCTCACTGGAAACACCATATATTTT.

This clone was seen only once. The CDR3 is CASSPLPGPNNEQFF. Here the CDR3 DNA reads TGTGCCAGCAGCCCACTACCGGGACCAAACAATGAGCAGTTCTTC. This chain connects TRBV11-2 to TRBJ2-1, with D perhaps matching TRBD1 or TRBD2 (5 bases each). The length of the CDR3 is 15 residues. Between the trimmed V and J ends, which lost 5 bases and 5 bases, there was a span of 16 bases. Germline CDR1 reads SGHAT; CDR2 reads FQNNGV.

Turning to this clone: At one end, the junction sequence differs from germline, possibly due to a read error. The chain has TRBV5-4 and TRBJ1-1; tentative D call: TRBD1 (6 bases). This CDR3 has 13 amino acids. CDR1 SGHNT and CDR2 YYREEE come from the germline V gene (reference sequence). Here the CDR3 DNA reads TGTGCCAGCAGCTGGGGGCGGACCCCTGATGCTTTCTTT. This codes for CASSWGRTPDAFF.

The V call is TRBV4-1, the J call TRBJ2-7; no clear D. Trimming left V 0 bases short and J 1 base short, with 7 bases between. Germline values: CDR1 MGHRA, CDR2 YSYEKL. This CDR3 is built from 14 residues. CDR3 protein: CASSQDWVSYEQYF. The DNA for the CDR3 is TGCGCCAGCAGCCAAGATTGGGTTTCCTACGAGCAGTACTTC.